Shown below are 28 T cell receptor beta chains from a single sample sequenced in a study of technical replicates of blood from a handful of donors. Sequencing was performed with immunoSEQ multiplex PCR; in TCRdb, only in-frame clones are kept and a portion is missing. The top ten hold less than 0.4% of the sample, which has roughly 80,000 clones, roughly 94% seen once. Input material: T cells isolated from PBMCs. The receptors here all came from a human donor in good health.

This clone was detected only a few times. This rearrangement joins TRBV2 to TRBJ1-1; D is ambiguous. Per germline, CDR1 SNHLY and CDR2 FYNNEI. The CDR3 consists of 14 residues. The V end lost 4 bases, the J end lost 0 bases, and 9 bases lay between the germline ends. The CDR3 bases are TGTGCCAGCAGTGCAGGCAGATTGAACACTGAAGCTTTCTTT. Amino acids: CASSAGRLNTEAFF.

The chain employs TRBV6-5 and TRBJ2-7, with 7 bases matching TRBD1. The germline V gene has CDR1 MNHEY and CDR2 SVGAGI. Trimming at V came to 2 bases and at J to 1 base, leaving 5 bases not matched to a gene. The CDR3 length is 15 residues. As DNA, the CDR3 is TGTGCCAGCAGTTACGGGACAGCTACGTCCTACGAGCAGTACTTC. Residues: CASSYGTATSYEQYF.

The J gene is TRBJ2-3, the V gene TRBV7-8, with a weak D call TRBD2 (5 bases). This CDR3 is built from 16 residues. Germline V gene sequence: CDR1 SGHVS, CDR2 FQNEAQ. V was cut by 3 bases and J by 2 bases, with 15 bases left in between. The CDR3 sequence: CASSFPRSGNTDTQYF. CDR3 nucleotide sequence: TGTGCCAGCAGCTTCCCAAGGAGCGGTAACACAGATACGCAGTATTTT. Supplemented by reference TRBV7-8 and TRBJ2-3, the full variable domain reads GAGVSQSPRYKVAKRGQDVALRCDPISGHVSLFWYQQALGQGPEFLTYFQNEAQLDKSGLPSDRFFAERPEGSVSTLKIQRTQQEDSAVYLCASSFPRSGNTDTQYFGPGTRLTVL.

V usage is TRBV5-1 and J usage is TRBJ2-7; D remains unclear. The CDR3 covers 15 residues. CDR1 is SGHRS, CDR2 YFSETQ, per germline. Trimming removed 2 bases from V and 6 bases from J, with 18 bases in between. The CDR3 bases are TGCGCCAGCAGCTTATCCCCCCGAGGTAGAGGCGAGCAGTACTTC. Translating gives CASSLSPRGRGEQYF.

V usage is TRBV5-4 and J usage is TRBJ2-1; 9 nucleotides align to TRBD2. The germline V gene encodes CDR1 SGHNT and CDR2 YYREEE (reference sequence). This CDR3 is 16 amino acids long. With V trimmed by 6 bases and J by 6 bases, 13 bases remained unmatched. CDR3 sequence reads: CASNTDGGRAINEQFF. In DNA, the CDR3 is TGTGCCAGCAACACGGACGGCGGGAGGGCCATCAATGAGCAGTTCTTC.

The chain is built from TRBV7-2 and TRBJ2-7; D might be TRBD2 (6 bases). The CDR3 totals 14 residues. Germline lookup yields CDR1 SGHTA and CDR2 FQGNSA. V lost 3 bases, J lost 1 base, and 10 bases lay in between. The DNA of the CDR3 is TGTGCCAGCAGCTTCCAAGGGACTTCCTACGAGCAGTACTTC. It specifies CASSFQGTSYEQYF.

This clone came up once. This chain connects TRBV5-1 to TRBJ2-3; 8 bases line up with TRBD2. The CDR3 consists of 16 residues. Per germline, CDR1 SGHRS and CDR2 YFSETQ. V was pared by 3 bases and J by 5 bases, with 11 bases of the junction left unmatched. The CDR3: CASSSRAGGPGDTQYF. CDR3 in DNA: TGCGCCAGCAGCTCTCGGGCGGGAGGCCCCGGAGATACGCAGTATTTT.

The CDR3 DNA sequence: TGCAGCGTTGAAGATGGGACTAGGCATGGCTACACCTTC. Residues: CSVEDGTRHGYTF. The chain is built from TRBV29-1 and TRBJ1-2; weak D call: TRBD1 (5 bases). This CDR3 has 13 residues. V gave up 0 bases and J gave up 6 bases, with 11 bases separating them. In germline, CDR1 is SQVTM, CDR2 ANQGSEA.

This clone is a singleton in its sample. The chain carries TRBV27 and TRBJ2-5; TRBD1 aligns across 11 bases. CDR3 size: 16 residues. Germline CDR1 reads MNHEY; CDR2 reads SMNVEV (reference sequence). Trimming took 4 bases from V and 7 from J; bases not matched to a gene: 11. CDR3 sequence (DNA): TGTGCCAGCAGTTCCCCCTGGACAGGGGGCGTCGGGACCCAGTACTTC. Translating gives CASSSPWTGGVGTQYF.

This sequence joins TRBV9 and TRBJ2-1, with TRBD2 as a possible D gene (6 bases). The CDR3 contains 16 residues. Trimming left V 0 bases short and J 5 bases short, with 15 bases between. Germline V gives CDR1 SGDLS, CDR2 YYNGEE. CDR3 coding DNA: TGTGCCAGCAGCGTAGATCTAAAGGGCGGGAACAATGAGCAGTTCTTC. It yields the protein CASSVDLKGGNNEQFF.

This CDR3 reads CASSIGGSGRGVEQFF. CDR3 in DNA: TGTGCCAGTAGTATAGGAGGTAGCGGGAGGGGGGTTGAGCAGTTCTTC. V gene TRBV19 combines with J gene TRBJ2-1, with 11 nucleotides matching TRBD2. The CDR3 has 16 amino acids. Looked up from germline, CDR1 is LNHDA and CDR2 is SQIVND (reference sequence). The V segment lost 1 base and the J segment 9 bases; nucleotides outside the gene matches: 8.

V is TRBV2 and J is TRBJ1-2; 9 positions agree with TRBD1. The CDR3 loop spans 12 amino acids. Germline V CDR1 and CDR2: SNHLY, FYNNEI. Trimming took 10 bases from V and 8 from J; bases not matched to a gene: 8. The CDR3 DNA reads as TGTGCCACCCAACAGGGGGCTAGGGGCTACACCTTC. It translates to CATQQGARGYTF.

The chain links TRBV27 to TRBJ2-7, with D perhaps matching TRBD2 (5 bases). The CDR3 is 16 amino acids. Germline V gives CDR1 MNHEY, CDR2 SMNVEV (reference sequence). V was cut by 0 bases and J by 5 bases, with 17 bases left in between. CDR3 coding DNA: TGTGCCAGCAGTTTATCGAACACGGGGTTAACGCACGAGCAGTACTTC. Translated, it gives CASSLSNTGLTHEQYF.

The gene calls are TRBV4-1 and TRBJ1-1; 9 bases are a match to TRBD1. Germline V gives CDR1 MGHRA, CDR2 YSYEKL. The CDR3 is 16 residues long. The V segment lost 1 base and the J segment 4 bases; nucleotides outside the gene matches: 7. This CDR3 is CASSQVAGTGTTEAFF. As DNA, the CDR3 is TGCGCCAGCAGCCAAGTCGCCGGGACAGGGACCACTGAAGCTTTCTTT.

This chain joins TRBV28 and TRBJ1-2, with TRBD1 as a possible D gene (6 bases). Germline V CDR1 and CDR2: MDHEN, SYDVKM. The CDR3 loop spans 13 amino acids. V lost 6 bases to trimming and J lost 6 bases, with 14 bases between them. CDR3 DNA: TGTGCCAGCAGCCTAACAGGGCACGATGGCTACACCTTC. Protein product: CASSLTGHDGYTF.

This clone was picked up a small number of times. V gene TRBV5-1 combines with J gene TRBJ1-1; the match to TRBD1 covers 8 bases. The V gene end was trimmed by 4 bases and the J gene end by 1 base; junction bases not matched to a gene: 3. The CDR3 runs to 14 residues. CDR1 and CDR2 from the germline V gene are SGHRS and YFSETQ. CDR3 nucleotide sequence: TGCGCCAGCAGCAAGACAGGGGCGAACACTGAAGCTTTCTTT. Protein: CASSKTGANTEAFF. Drawing the rest from reference TRBV5-1 and TRBJ1-1, the complete variable domain is KAGVTQTPRYLIKTRGQQVTLSCSPISGHRSVSWYQQTPGQGLQFLFEYFSETQRNKGNFPGRFSGRQFSNSRSEMNVSTLELGDSALYLCASSKTGANTEAFFGQGTRLTVV.

The chain recombines TRBV27 with TRBJ1-1, with 7 bases identical to TRBD1. The CDR3 spans 16 residues. With 7 bases clipped from V and 6 bases from J, the junction kept 17 bases outside the gene matches. CDR1 and CDR2 from the germline V gene are MNHEY and SMNVEV (reference sequence). This chain's CDR3 is CASITLQGRGFPEAFF. CDR3 in DNA: TGTGCCAGCATCACGTTACAGGGGCGAGGGTTCCCTGAAGCTTTCTTT.

This clone was detected once. The chain is built from TRBV6-4 and TRBJ2-3; TRBD1 might be the D (6 bases). This CDR3 has 13 amino acids. With 3 bases removed from V and 6 bases from J, the gap between germline ends came to 10 bases. Germline V gives CDR1 MRHNA, CDR2 SNTAGT. The CDR3 loop reads CASSEGARDTQYF. For the CDR3, the DNA is TGTGCCAGCAGTGAGGGGGCGAGGGATACGCAGTATTTT.

CDR3 sequence: CAWSVTGQGYQPQHF. The CDR3 bases are TGTGCCTGGAGTGTAACGGGACAGGGATATCAGCCCCAGCATTTT. The chain couples TRBV30 to TRBJ1-5; TRBD1 agrees at 9 bases. Trimming removed 0 bases from V and 5 bases from J; junction bases left unmatched: 5. CDR1 and CDR2 (germline): GTSNPN, SVGIG (reference sequence). The length of the CDR3 is 15 residues.

The CDR3 DNA reads as TGTGCCAGCAGTCCCCCCTGGACAGGGACACGGTACGAGCAGTACTTC. Protein product: CASSPPWTGTRYEQYF. The rearrangement joins TRBV27 to TRBJ2-7; TRBD1 matches 8 bases. Germline V gene sequence: CDR1 MNHEY, CDR2 SMNVEV (reference sequence). The CDR3 extends over 16 amino acids. The J segment lost 4 bases and the V segment lost 5 bases, leaving 13 bases of the junction unmatched.

V is TRBV30 and J is TRBJ1-1; D is ambiguous. This CDR3 spans 11 amino acids. Trimming shortened V by 5 bases and J by 0 bases, and 4 bases separated the two germline ends. Germline loops: CDR1 GTSNPN, CDR2 SVGIG (reference sequence). CDR3 bases: TGTGCCTGGTATATGAACACTGAAGCTTTCTTT. Amino acid sequence: CAWYMNTEAFF.

V gene TRBV11-2 combines with J gene TRBJ2-7, with 11 bases matching TRBD2. CDR1 and CDR2 from the germline V gene are SGHAT and FQNNGV. The CDR3 spans 19 residues. V lost 5 bases, J lost 5 bases, and 20 bases stayed unmatched. This CDR3 reads CASSPRWGSGRALGNEQYF. The CDR3 nucleotides read TGTGCCAGCAGCCCCCGGTGGGGTAGCGGGAGGGCCCTTGGGAACGAGCAGTACTTC.

The rearrangement links TRBV11-2 to TRBJ1-2; tentatively, D is TRBD1 (6 bases). Looked up from germline, CDR1 is SGHAT and CDR2 is FQNNGV. V was pared by 4 bases and J by 1 base, with 19 bases between. The CDR3 runs to 17 residues. The CDR3 bases are TGTGCCAGCAGCTATTATATTACAGGGTATAATAACTATGGCTACACCTTC. Translated: CASSYYITGYNNYGYTF. Combining the CDR3 with reference TRBV11-2 and TRBJ1-2 gives the whole variable domain EAGVAQSPRYKIIEKRQSVAFWCNPISGHATLYWYQQILGQGPKLLIQFQNNGVVDDSQLPKDRFSAERLKGVDSTLKIQPAKLEDSAVYLCASSYYITGYNNYGYTFGSGTRLTVV.

Only one count was recorded for this clone. The genes are TRBV9 and TRBJ2-3, with TRBD2 identical over 9 bases. The CDR3 consists of 15 residues. Per the germline V gene, CDR1 is SGDLS and CDR2 is YYNGEE. J gave up 4 bases and V 3 bases, and 6 bases lay outside the gene matches. The CDR3 bases are TGTGCCAGCAGCGGCTCCGGGACTAGCTCAGATACGCAGTATTTT. It is translated as CASSGSGTSSDTQYF. Together with reference TRBV9 and TRBJ2-3, the CDR3 gives the full variable domain: DSGVTQTPKHLITATGQRVTLRCSPRSGDLSVYWYQQSLDQGLQFLIQYYNGEERAKGNILERFSAQQFPDLHSELNLSSLELGDSALYFCASSGSGTSSDTQYFGPGTRLTVL.

The chain combines TRBV6-6 with TRBJ2-7, with TRBD2 as a possible D gene (6 bases). In germline, CDR1 is MNHNY, CDR2 SVGAGI (reference sequence). The V end lost 10 bases, the J end lost 3 bases, and 19 bases lay between the germline ends. This CDR3 region has 14 residues. CDR3 protein: CATTQGGLLYEQYF. The CDR3 nucleotides are TGTGCCACAACCCAGGGAGGACTTCTCTACGAGCAGTACTTC.

The rearrangement uses TRBV7-2 and TRBJ1-3; D call uncertain. Germline-derived CDR1 and CDR2 are SGHTA and FQGNSA. The CDR3 sequence is 13 residues long. V was cut by 3 bases and J by 4 bases, with 7 bases left in between. The CDR3 sequence is CASSFGGGNTIYF. In DNA form, the CDR3 reads TGTGCCAGCAGCTTCGGAGGGGGAAACACCATATATTTT. The full variable domain, its missing parts supplied by reference TRBV7-2 and TRBJ1-3, is GAGVSQSPSNKVTEKGKDVELRCDPISGHTALYWYRQSLGQGLEFLIYFQGNSAPDKSGLPSDRFSAERTGGSVSTLTIQRTQQEDSAVYLCASSFGGGNTIYFGEGSWLTVV.

The chain joins TRBV30 to TRBJ2-1; D perhaps matches TRBD2 (7 bases). The CDR3 runs to 16 residues. V gave up 5 bases and J gave up 5 bases, with 22 bases separating them. Germline CDR1 is GTSNPN and CDR2 is SVGIG (reference sequence). CDR3 nucleotide sequence: TGTGCCTGGGAGGGGGGGGGAACGGGAGCAAACAATGAGCAGTTCTTC. Translated: CAWEGGGTGANNEQFF.

The chain couples TRBV28 to TRBJ1-2; D is unresolved. CDR3 length equals 12 residues. The germline V gene encodes CDR1 MDHEN and CDR2 SYDVKM. V was trimmed by 1 base and J by 5 bases, leaving 5 bases between them. CDR3 protein: CASSLSTYGYTF. CDR3 nucleotides: TGTGCCAGCAGTTTATCAACTTATGGCTACACCTTC.